This TCR beta chain is drawn from a study of neurological immune-mediated disorders. Overall study: A relapsing-remitting course was seen in about 90% of the roughly 34 multiple sclerosis patients and a secondary progressive course in 3.

Unsorted libraries were derived from 2 million PBMCs stored at -80 C. The table lists this clonotype with a few counts. cDNA was made by 5'RACE with 10-nucleotide random UMIs. TCRdb recomputed calls from the 5' RACE reads with MiXCR, one row per CDR3 protein. In the table there are tens of thousands of distinct CDR3 sequences, roughly 4.8% of which are singletons. This CDR3 is built from 15 residues. The germline CDR1 and CDR2 sequences are SGHNT and YYREEE (reference sequence). The V end was cut by 4 bases, the J end by 9 bases, with 20 bases between. This receptor was identified in a woman in her 30s with multiple sclerosis. Material for sequencing was PBMCs. V is TRBV5-4 and J is TRBJ2-1; perhaps TRBD1 as D (6 bases). The CDR3 region is CASSTGRGVTGEQFF. As DNA, the CDR3 is TGTGCCAGCAGCACTGGCAGGGGCGTCACGGGTGAGCAGTTCTTC.